Below, one T cell receptor (beta chain) is given with its context. The sample is drawn from a study of blood T cell repertoires in COVID-19. Trimming cost V 4 bases and J 4 bases, with 19 bases left between them. The CDR3 contains 16 residues. Germline CDR1 LGHDT, CDR2 YNNKEL (reference sequence). Per the study methods: For nucleated cells, counts were estimated from reference gene primer amplification. Clones were read by immunoSEQ multiplex PCR, and TCRdb kept only the in-frame ones, dropping some. V and J calls plus clone size are reproduced from that table; the DNA served to infer D and trimming. The profile covers roughly 35,000 clones, with 88% appearing a single time and 13% to 15% taken by the ten largest.

The clonotype comes from a man in his 60s with active COVID-19. V is TRBV3-1 (or the pseudogene TRBV3-2) and J is TRBJ1-1; possible D gene TRBD1, 6 bases. Sequenced input: peripheral blood. In nucleotides, the CDR3 is TGTGCCAGCAGCCCGAAGGGGGGGGCTCGCACCACTGAAGCTTTCTTT. Amino acid sequence: CASSPKGGARTTEAFF.